This T cell receptor (beta chain) originates from a study of immune reconstitution after stem cell transplant in scleroderma. This clonotype is termed large. TCRdb ran MiXCR on the RT-PCR reads and lists one entry per CDR3 protein. The repertoire has more than 600 distinct CDR3 sequences, roughly 7.7% of them found once; the top ten carry 20% to 25%. CDR1 MDHEN and CDR2 SYDVKM come from the germline V gene. Trimming stripped 3 bases from V and 4 bases from J, with 15 bases between. The CDR3 consists of 16 residues. The gene calls are TRBV28 and TRBJ2-2, with D possibly matching TRBD2 (6 bases). The material was obtained before or after autologous hematopoietic stem cell transplantation (not recorded which). The source of this sequence is a male donor with systemic sclerosis. The CDR3 loop is CASSFWAGGATGELFF. The CDR3 bases are TGTGCCAGCAGTTTCTGGGCCGGGGGAGCCACCGGGGAGCTGTTTTTT.